Listed here are 25 T cell receptor beta chains from one sample, sequenced in a study of TIL therapy for anti-PD-1-resistant metastatic lung cancer. The libraries were made with immunoSEQ v3. Assay: immunoSEQ multiplex PCR; the TCRdb copy retains only in-frame clones and omits some. The sample lists fewer than 65,000 clones, about 81% occurring once. Time point given: pre-treatment sample, taken before nivolumab and TIL therapy. This material consisted of blood, taken at baseline. Receptor source: a person between 25 and 80 years old with non-small cell lung cancer.

The DNA for the CDR3 is TGTGCCTGGAGTACTAACGGGAACTATGGCTACACCTTC. Translated: CAWSTNGNYGYTF. The chain carries TRBV30 and TRBJ1-2; D ambiguous. The V gene lost 2 bases and the J gene lost 2 bases, with 9 bases spanning the gap. This CDR3 has 13 amino acids. Germline assignment: CDR1 GTSNPN and CDR2 SVGIG (reference sequence).

V gene TRBV7-2 combines with J gene TRBJ1-4, with a tentative D call TRBD1 (6 bases). V was shortened by 5 bases and J by 5 bases, with 12 bases between the two germline ends. Germline CDR1 SGHTA, CDR2 FQGNSA. There are 14 residues in the CDR3. CDR3 sequence reads: CASSPRGPNEKLFF. In nucleotides, the CDR3 is TGTGCCAGCAGCCCCCGGGGGCCAAATGAAAAACTGTTTTTT.

This sequence joins TRBV28 and TRBJ2-5; D not resolved. The germline CDR1 and CDR2 sequences are MDHEN and SYDVKM. V lost 6 bases to trimming and J lost 3 bases, with 5 bases between them. This CDR3 region has 11 residues. The CDR3 protein is CASRSEETQYF. In DNA form, the CDR3 reads TGTGCCAGCAGAAGTGAAGAGACCCAGTACTTC.

V gene TRBV9 combines with J gene TRBJ2-7; 13 nucleotides align to TRBD2. Losses at the gene ends were 4 bases for V and 1 base for J; bases not matched to a gene: 8. In germline, CDR1 is SGDLS, CDR2 YYNGEE. The CDR3 loop spans 17 amino acids. The CDR3 coding sequence is TGTGCCAGCAGCCCGGGACTAGCGGGAATTTTTTCCTACGAGCAGTACTTC. Translated: CASSPGLAGIFSYEQYF.

The J gene is TRBJ1-5, the V gene TRBV28; 7 positions agree with TRBD1. The CDR3 runs to 14 residues. V lost 7 bases to trimming and J lost 4 bases; unmatched junction nucleotides: 7. Germline V gives CDR1 MDHEN, CDR2 SYDVKM. The CDR3 DNA reads as TGTGCCAGCAAAATTGGGACAGCGAATCAGCCCCAGCATTTT. Protein sequence: CASKIGTANQPQHF.

This clone was detected only once. This chain uses TRBV4-2 with TRBJ1-4, with a tentative D call TRBD1 (6 bases). CDR1 LGHNA and CDR2 YNFKEQ come from the germline V gene. The CDR3 totals 16 residues. V was clipped by 4 bases and J by 7 bases, with 19 bases between them. The CDR3 here is CASSRSVGGAGEKLFF. Written as DNA, the CDR3 is TGTGCCAGCAGCCGATCAGTCGGGGGCGCGGGTGAAAAACTGTTTTTT.

V usage is TRBV25-1 and J usage is TRBJ1-1; D not resolved. The germline V gene encodes CDR1 MGHDK and CDR2 SYGVNS. This CDR3 comprises 11 residues. V dropped 9 bases and J dropped 1 base, with 6 bases sitting between them. CDR3 DNA: TGTGCCAGTTTAGAGAACACTGAAGCTTTCTTT. Its translation is CASLENTEAFF.

V is TRBV11-2 and J is TRBJ1-2; no reliable D call. Germline V gene data show CDR1 as SGHAT and CDR2 as FQNNGV. V was shortened by 4 bases and J by 2 bases, with 8 bases between the two germline ends. CDR3 length equals 13 residues. CDR3 nucleotides: TGTGCCAGCAGCTCGCTAAGGAACTATGGCTACACCTTC. As protein: CASSSLRNYGYTF.

The rearrangement joins TRBV6-6 to TRBJ2-1, with 8 bases aligning to TRBD1. Germline CDR1 reads MNHNY; CDR2 reads SVGAGI (reference sequence). The CDR3 is made up of 15 amino acids. V lost 0 bases, J lost 4 bases, and 2 bases stayed unmatched. The CDR3 region has the DNA TGTGCCAGCAGTTACTCGGGACAGGCATACAATGAGCAGTTCTTC. Protein sequence: CASSYSGQAYNEQFF.

CDR3 coding DNA: TGTGCCAGCAGCCTAGGACAGGCCTCTGGAAACACCATATATTTT. Protein product: CASSLGQASGNTIYF. The chain joins TRBV28 to TRBJ1-3; 7 bases map to TRBD1. Trimming at V came to 6 bases and at J to 0 bases, leaving 5 bases not matched to a gene. Germline loops: CDR1 MDHEN, CDR2 SYDVKM. This CDR3 contains 15 residues.

The chain carries TRBV18 and TRBJ2-7; no reliable D call. The V and J ends lost 0 bases and 2 bases respectively, with 14 bases between them. This CDR3 comprises 16 residues. Germline CDR1 and CDR2: KGHSH and LQKENI. CDR3 DNA sequence: TGTGCCAGCTCACCACCTTCACCGGGCCATACCTACGAGCAGTACTTC. Translation: CASSPPSPGHTYEQYF.

The chain couples TRBV28 to TRBJ1-2; D not certain. CDR1 MDHEN and CDR2 SYDVKM come from the germline V gene. This CDR3 has 12 residues. V gave up 1 base and J gave up 7 bases, with 7 bases separating them. CDR3 in DNA: TGTGCCAGCAGTTTATTACGGGTTGGCTACACCTTC. Amino acids: CASSLLRVGYTF.

This clone was seen only a few times. The gene calls are TRBV6-5 and TRBJ1-2, with D hard to call. Between the trimmed V and J ends, which lost 7 bases and 5 bases, there was a span of 11 bases. Germline V gene data show CDR1 as MNHEY and CDR2 as SVGAGI. The CDR3 is made up of 12 amino acids. The CDR3 DNA is TGTGCCAGCACAAAGGCTGGATATGGCTACACCTTC. This encodes CASTKAGYGYTF.

The V and J genes are TRBV24-1 and TRBJ1-1; no clear D gene. The germline V gene has CDR1 KGHDR and CDR2 SFDVKD. CDR3 length: 13 amino acids. With 1 base removed from V and 8 bases from J, the gap between germline ends came to 10 bases. This CDR3 is CATSDFGRREAFF. The CDR3 DNA sequence: TGTGCCACCAGTGATTTTGGACGGAGAGAAGCTTTCTTT.

The chain carries TRBV6-5 and TRBJ2-2; TRBD2 matches at 9 bases. The length of the CDR3 is 16 residues. V lost 2 bases to trimming and J lost 4 bases; unmatched junction nucleotides: 5. CDR1 and CDR2 (germline): MNHEY, SVGAGI. CDR3 protein: CASSYGSSGVTGELFF. The CDR3 region has the DNA TGTGCCAGCAGTTACGGGTCTAGCGGGGTCACCGGGGAGCTGTTTTTT.

This chain joins TRBV27 and TRBJ2-1; 7 positions match TRBD2. The CDR3 has 14 amino acids. V gave up 4 bases and J gave up 4 bases; unmatched junction bases: 4. Per germline, CDR1 MNHEY and CDR2 SMNVEV (reference sequence). The CDR3 nucleotides read TGTGCCAGCAGTTCCGGGACTAATTACAATGAGCAGTTCTTC. Residues: CASSSGTNYNEQFF.

The chain couples TRBV2 to TRBJ2-5; D call uncertain. The ends were cut back, 4 bases at V and 5 bases at J, with 5 bases in the middle. From germline, CDR1 is SNHLY and CDR2 FYNNEI. CDR3 size: 11 residues. The CDR3 bases are TGTGCCAGCAGTGTTGTCGAGACCCAGTACTTC. It is translated as CASSVVETQYF.

The genes are TRBV7-9 and TRBJ1-2; unclear D gene. The V and J ends lost 5 bases and 5 bases respectively, with 9 bases between them. Germline CDR1 reads SEHNR; CDR2 reads FQNEAQ (reference sequence). The CDR3 runs to 12 residues. The CDR3 DNA sequence: TGTGCCAGCAGCCCCGGGGTTTATGGCTACACCTTC. It yields the protein CASSPGVYGYTF.

This rearrangement joins TRBV9 to TRBJ2-5, with D perhaps matching TRBD2 (6 bases). Looked up from germline, CDR1 is SGDLS and CDR2 is YYNGEE. Trimming pared 9 bases from V and 3 bases from J, leaving 12 bases between. The CDR3 has 12 residues. The CDR3 reads CATRDLKETQYF. The CDR3 DNA reads TGTGCCACCAGGGACTTGAAAGAGACCCAGTACTTC. The full variable domain, completed using reference TRBV9 and TRBJ2-5, is DSGVTQTPKHLITATGQRVTLRCSPRSGDLSVYWYQQSLDQGLQFLIQYYNGEERAKGNILERFSAQQFPDLHSELNLSSLELGDSALYFCATRDLKETQYFGPGTRLLVL.

V and J are TRBV14 and TRBJ1-5; D call uncertain. In germline, CDR1 is SGHDN, CDR2 FVKESK. The CDR3 runs 12 residues. Between the trimmed V and J ends, which lost 2 bases and 10 bases, there was a span of 9 bases. DNA for the CDR3: TGTGCCAGCAGCCAACCCGGAAAACCCCAGCATTTT. As protein: CASSQPGKPQHF.

This chain joins TRBV5-6 and TRBJ2-7, with 11 bases aligning to TRBD1. The CDR3 extends over 15 amino acids. V was pared by 4 bases and J by 3 bases, with 6 bases of the junction left unmatched. Germline V gene sequence: CDR1 SGHDT, CDR2 YYEEEE. CDR3 nucleotide sequence: TGTGCCAGCAGCGATTCCGGGACAGGGGGCTACGAGCAGTACTTC. Protein: CASSDSGTGGYEQYF.

The chain joins TRBV12-3 or TRBV12-4 to TRBJ1-3; no clear D. V was cut by 7 bases and J by 3 bases, with 10 bases left in between. This CDR3 has 13 residues. CDR3 in amino acids: CASTPPVGNTIYF. The CDR3 nucleotides read TGTGCCAGCACCCCTCCGGTTGGAAACACCATATATTTT.

J is TRBJ1-1 and V is TRBV5-6; unclear D gene. From germline, CDR1 is SGHDT and CDR2 YYEEEE. V was cut by 1 base and J by 3 bases, with 4 bases left in between. This CDR3 is built from 12 residues. Here the CDR3 reads CASSLQDTEAFF. CDR3 DNA sequence: TGTGCCAGCAGCTTGCAGGACACTGAAGCTTTCTTT.

The chain recombines TRBV7-9 with TRBJ2-7; 11 nucleotides align to TRBD1. V dropped 5 bases and J dropped 4; count of bases not matched to a gene: 10. This CDR3 has 16 residues. Germline V gene lookup returns CDR1 SEHNR and CDR2 FQNEAQ (reference sequence). In DNA, the CDR3 is TGTGCCAGCAGCCGTTTACCGGGACAGGGGGGGTACGAGCAGTACTTC. Residues: CASSRLPGQGGYEQYF. Based on the CDR3 plus reference TRBV7-9 and TRBJ2-7, the full variable domain is DTGVSQNPRHKITKRGQNVTFRCDPISEHNRLYWYRQTLGQGPEFLTYFQNEAQLEKSRLLSDRFSAERPKGSFSTLEIQRTEQGDSAMYLCASSRLPGQGGYEQYFGPGTRLTVT.

In its sample, this clone was seen a few times. This chain joins TRBV7-3 and TRBJ1-1; D may be TRBD1 (5 bases). The CDR3 sequence is 13 residues long. The V and J ends lost 3 bases and 4 bases respectively, with 9 bases between them. Per germline, CDR1 SGHTA and CDR2 FQGTGA. The chain's CDR3 is CASSLMGGTEAFF. DNA for the CDR3: TGTGCCAGCAGCTTGATGGGGGGCACTGAAGCTTTCTTT.